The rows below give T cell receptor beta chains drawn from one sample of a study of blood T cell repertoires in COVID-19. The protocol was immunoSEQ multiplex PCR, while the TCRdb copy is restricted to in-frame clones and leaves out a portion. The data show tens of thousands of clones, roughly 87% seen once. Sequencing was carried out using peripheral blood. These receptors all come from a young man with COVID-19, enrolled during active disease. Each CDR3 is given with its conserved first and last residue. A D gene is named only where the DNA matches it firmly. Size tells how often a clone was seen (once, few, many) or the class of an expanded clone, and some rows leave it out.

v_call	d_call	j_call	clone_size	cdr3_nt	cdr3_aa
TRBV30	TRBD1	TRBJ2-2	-	TGTGCCTGGAGACAGGGGGCTACAATCGGGGAGCTGTTTTTT	CAWRQGATIGELFF
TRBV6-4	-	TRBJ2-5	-	TGTGCCAGCAGTGAGAATGGAGGAGAGACCCAGTACTTC	CASSENGGETQYF
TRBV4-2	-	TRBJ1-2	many	TGTGCCAGCAGCCAAGCGTTGAGGAGGCAGAACCCTGGCTACACCTTC	CASSQALRRQNPGYTF
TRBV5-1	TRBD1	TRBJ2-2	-	TGCGCCAGCAGTTTTCGACAGGGCAACACCGGGGAGCTGTTTTTT	CASSFRQGNTGELFF
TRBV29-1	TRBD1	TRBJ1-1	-	TGCAGCGTCTTAGGACAGGGCCCTGAAGCTTTCTTT	CSVLGQGPEAFF
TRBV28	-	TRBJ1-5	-	TGTGCCAGCAGTTTGGGTGACAGGTTTCAGCCCCAGCATTTT	CASSLGDRFQPQHF
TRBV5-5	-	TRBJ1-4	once	TGTGCCAGCAGCTTGGGGGGGCGGTGGAATGAAAAACTGCTTTTT	CASSLGGRWNEKLLF
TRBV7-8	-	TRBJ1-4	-	TGTGCCAGCAGCCCAGTGGCGGGTGAAAAACTGCTTTTT	CASSPVAGEKLLF
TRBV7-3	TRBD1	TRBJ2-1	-	TGTGCCAGCAGCAGGGGACAGGGCCGGGAGCAGTTCTTC	CASSRGQGREQFF
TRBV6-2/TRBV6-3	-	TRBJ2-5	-	TGTGCCAGCAGTTTATCTCCGGGATGGGGAGAGACCCAGTACTTC	CASSLSPGWGETQYF
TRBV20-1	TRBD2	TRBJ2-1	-	TGCAGTGCTAGTGGGGGGAGGGGTGTGGTCCCCTACAATGAGCAGTTCTTC	CSASGGRGVVPYNEQFF
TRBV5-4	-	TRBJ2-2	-	TGTGCCAGCAGCCCACCCAGGGGCGGGGGGGAGCTGTTTTTT	CASSPPRGGGELFF
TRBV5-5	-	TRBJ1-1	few	TGTGCCAGCAGCTTTAGCAGGGGAACTGAAGCTTTCTTT	CASSFSRGTEAFF
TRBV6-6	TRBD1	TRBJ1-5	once	TGTGCCAGCAGTTACGGTACGGGACAGGGCTATCAGCCCCAGCATTTT	CASSYGTGQGYQPQHF
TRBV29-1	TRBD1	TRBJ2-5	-	TGCAGCGTTGAGGGACAGTACCAAGAGACCCAGTACTTC	CSVEGQYQETQYF
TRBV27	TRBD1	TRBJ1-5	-	TGTGCCAGCAGTTTAACAGGGGGCGATCAGCCCCAGCATTTT	CASSLTGGDQPQHF
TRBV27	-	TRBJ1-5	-	TGTGCCAGCAGACCCGGGACAACGCGCAATCAGCCCCAGCATTTT	CASRPGTTRNQPQHF
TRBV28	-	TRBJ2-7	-	TGTGCCAGCAGTTTCCTCATGAGCGGGTCCTACGAGCAGTACTTC	CASSFLMSGSYEQYF
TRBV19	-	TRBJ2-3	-	TGTGCCAGTAGTCCACTCACTATCACAGATACGCAGTATTTT	CASSPLTITDTQYF
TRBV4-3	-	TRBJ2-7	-	TGCGCCAGCAGCCTAGGCCGGGACAATTTCTACGAGCAGTACTTC	CASSLGRDNFYEQYF
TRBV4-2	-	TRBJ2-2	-	TGTGCCAGCAGCCAAGAGCTCCGGGGCACCGGGGAGCTGTTTTTT	CASSQELRGTGELFF
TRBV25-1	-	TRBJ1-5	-	TGTGCCAGCAGTGAATACATTAGCAATCAGCCCCAGCATTTT	CASSEYISNQPQHF
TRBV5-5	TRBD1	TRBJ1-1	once	TGTGCCAGCAGCTTGCCCTACAGGGGGCAGGATGAAGCTTTCTTT	CASSLPYRGQDEAFF
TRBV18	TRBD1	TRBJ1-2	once	TGTGCCAGCTCACCACCGGACAGGGACCATGGCTACACCTTC	CASSPPDRDHGYTF
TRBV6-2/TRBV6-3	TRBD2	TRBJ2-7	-	TGTGCCAGCAACCCCGGGGGACTAGCCCAACCCTACGAGCAGTACTTC	CASNPGGLAQPYEQYF
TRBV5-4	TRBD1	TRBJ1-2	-	TGTGCCAGCAGCTTCCGGGACAGGGCTTTGGGCTACACCTTC	CASSFRDRALGYTF
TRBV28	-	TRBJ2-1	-	TGTGCCAGCAGTGCCGGGACTGCCAAAGAGGATGAGCAGTTCTTC	CASSAGTAKEDEQFF
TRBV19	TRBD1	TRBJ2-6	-	TGTGCCACCTCAGACAGGGGGCTACGCTCTGGGGCCAACGTCCTGACTTTC	CATSDRGLRSGANVLTF